This entry lists 31 T cell receptor beta chains sequenced from one sample in a study of graft-versus-host responses after intestinal transplantation. No antigen has been identified for these receptors. The protocol was immunoSEQ multiplex PCR, while the TCRdb copy is restricted to in-frame clones and leaves out a portion. Of 80,000 to 95,000 clones listed, around 93% are singletons. The sample consisted of unstimulated CD8+ T cells sorted from spleen or lymph node cells, taken before intestinal transplant. The receptors were gathered from a human donor who received an intestinal transplant.

V gene TRBV30 combines with J gene TRBJ2-1; D not resolved. The CDR3 sequence is 12 residues long. Trimming shortened V by 6 bases and J by 3 bases, and 9 bases separated the two germline ends. Germline lookup yields CDR1 GTSNPN and CDR2 SVGIG (reference sequence). The CDR3 nucleotides are TGTGCCTGCTCACTCTACTACAATGAGCAGTTCTTC. Translating it yields CACSLYYNEQFF. The complete variable domain, with remaining parts taken from reference TRBV30 and TRBJ2-1, reads SQTIHQWPATLVQPVGSPLSLECTVEGTSNPNLYWYRQAAGRGLQLLFYSVGIGQISSEVPQNLSASRPQDRQFILSSKKLLLSDSGFYLCACSLYYNEQFFGPGTRLTVL.

V and J are TRBV6-5 and TRBJ1-5; 8 bases are shared with TRBD1. The CDR3 is made up of 13 amino acids. Germline lookup yields CDR1 MNHEY and CDR2 SVGAGI. The V segment lost 5 bases and the J segment 12 bases; nucleotides outside the gene matches: 9. The CDR3, as DNA: TGTGCCAGCAGTCAGTTGGGACAGGCCGGCCAGCATTTT. Translated, it gives CASSQLGQAGQHF.

This chain joins TRBV11-3 and TRBJ2-2; D remains ambiguous. Trimming left V 7 bases short and J 0 bases short, with 18 bases between. Germline V gene sequence: CDR1 SGHNT, CDR2 YENEEA. CDR3 length equals 17 residues. The CDR3 coding sequence is TGTGCCAGCAAGCCAGGCTCTTTAACCGCGAACACCGGGGAGCTGTTTTTT. This sequence encodes CASKPGSLTANTGELFF.

There are a few counts of this clone. The J gene is TRBJ1-1, the V gene TRBV30, with D unresolved. The CDR3 has 12 residues. CDR1 and CDR2 (germline): GTSNPN, SVGIG (reference sequence). V gave up 2 bases and J gave up 1 base, with 5 bases separating them. CDR3 sequence reads: CAWSPGNTEAFF. Here the CDR3 DNA reads TGTGCCTGGAGTCCGGGGAACACTGAAGCTTTCTTT.

The rearrangement uses TRBV6-5 and TRBJ2-4, with 7 bases identical to TRBD2. Germline CDR1 is MNHEY and CDR2 is SVGAGI. The CDR3 sequence is 14 residues long. The V gene end was trimmed by 8 bases and the J gene end by 6 bases; junction bases not matched to a gene: 10. Here the CDR3 reads CASSRASGGNIQYF. CDR3 in DNA: TGTGCCAGCTCTCGTGCGTCGGGGGGAAACATTCAGTACTTC.

The genes are TRBV7-6 and TRBJ2-1; 11 bases are a match to TRBD1. The CDR3 has 15 residues. V lost 8 bases and J lost 3; bases outside the gene matches: 6. Germline V gene lookup returns CDR1 SGHVS and CDR2 FNYEAQ. The CDR3 coding sequence is TGTGCCAGCGGGGGACAGGGGGGGAACTACAATGAGCAGTTCTTC. Translating gives CASGGQGGNYNEQFF.

This chain joins TRBV2 and TRBJ2-3; tentative D call: TRBD1 (7 bases). Germline V gene sequence: CDR1 SNHLY, CDR2 FYNNEI. This CDR3 has 15 residues. The V gene lost 4 bases and the J gene lost 4 bases, with 15 bases spanning the gap. The CDR3 DNA is TGTGCCAGCAGTGCTACCAGGGGGGCGGCAGATACGCAGTATTTT. Protein sequence: CASSATRGAADTQYF.

This clone was observed a single time. The J gene is TRBJ1-2, the V gene TRBV4-3; D gene ambiguous. V lost 0 bases, J lost 4 bases, and 12 bases lay in between. The CDR3 runs to 15 residues. Germline V gene sequence: CDR1 LGHNA, CDR2 YSLEER. The chain's CDR3 is CASSQEEMGSYGYTF. The CDR3 nucleotides read TGCGCCAGCAGCCAAGAAGAGATGGGGAGCTATGGCTACACCTTC.

This clone was seen only once. The chain couples TRBV12-5 to TRBJ2-6; D perhaps matches TRBD1 (6 bases). The V end was cut by 3 bases, the J end by 1 base, with 10 bases between. Germline loops: CDR1 LGHNT, CDR2 FRNRAP. CDR3 length: 16 amino acids. CDR3 sequence reads: CASGFPGQSGANVLTF. The CDR3 coding sequence is TGTGCTAGTGGTTTTCCCGGACAGTCTGGGGCCAACGTCCTGACTTTC.

The chain joins TRBV9 to TRBJ2-6, with D perhaps TRBD2 (5 bases). The length of the CDR3 is 16 residues. With 3 bases removed from V and 0 bases from J, the gap between germline ends came to 10 bases. The germline V gene has CDR1 SGDLS and CDR2 YYNGEE. CDR3 DNA: TGTGCCAGCAGCGGCCGAGGGAGCTCTGGGGCCAACGTCCTGACTTTC. Protein product: CASSGRGSSGANVLTF.

The rearrangement uses TRBV5-4 and TRBJ2-7, with a weak D call TRBD1 (5 bases). This CDR3 comprises 13 residues. Per germline, CDR1 SGHNT and CDR2 YYREEE (reference sequence). Trimming left V 0 bases short and J 6 bases short, with 10 bases between. Here the CDR3 reads CASSLEAGSEQYF. For the CDR3, the DNA is TGTGCCAGCAGCTTGGAGGCAGGGTCCGAGCAGTACTTC.

CDR3 residues: CASRTGWEPQHF. CDR3 bases: TGTGCCAGTAGGACAGGGTGGGAGCCCCAGCATTTT. The chain uses TRBV27 and TRBJ1-5; 8 bases fit TRBD1. From germline, CDR1 is MNHEY and CDR2 SMNVEV (reference sequence). V shed 9 bases, J shed 8 bases, and the junction held 6 bases outside the gene matches. This CDR3 has 12 amino acids.

This clone was seen a single time. V is TRBV29-1 and J is TRBJ1-2; TRBD1 matches at 7 bases. V shed 7 bases and J 6 bases; nucleotides not matched to a gene: 17. CDR1 is SQVTM and CDR2 is ANQGSEA in the germline V gene. The CDR3 sequence is 15 residues long. The CDR3 region is CSATAGGFSGNGYTF. The CDR3 coding sequence is TGCAGCGCCACTGCAGGGGGTTTTTCGGGGAATGGCTACACCTTC.

The gene calls are TRBV5-1 and TRBJ1-2; D gene unclear. Per the germline V gene, CDR1 is SGHRS and CDR2 is YFSETQ. The CDR3 spans 15 residues. Trimming removed 0 bases from V and 0 bases from J, with 9 bases in between. CDR3 sequence (DNA): TGCGCCAGCAGCTTGGAAGGCAGGACTAACTATGGCTACACCTTC. It specifies CASSLEGRTNYGYTF.

The chain couples TRBV5-1 to TRBJ2-3; D might be TRBD1 (5 bases). CDR3 size: 13 residues. V lost 4 bases and J 2 bases, leaving 8 bases between the germline ends. CDR1 and CDR2 (germline): SGHRS, YFSETQ. The CDR3 DNA is TGCGCCAGCAGCGCGACAGACACAGATACGCAGTATTTT. The encoded protein is CASSATDTDTQYF.

The chain has TRBV7-9 and TRBJ1-2; D is ambiguous. Per germline, CDR1 SEHNR and CDR2 FQNEAQ (reference sequence). The CDR3 contains 13 residues. V lost 0 bases and J lost 7, with 9 bases in between. The CDR3 loop reads CASSLAVDSGYTF. The DNA for the CDR3 is TGTGCCAGCAGCTTAGCCGTGGACTCTGGCTACACCTTC.

The chain combines TRBV7-2 with TRBJ2-1, with 8 bases lining up with TRBD2. V lost 3 bases, J lost 3 bases, and 4 bases stayed unmatched. CDR1 SGHTA and CDR2 FQGNSA come from the germline V gene. This CDR3 is built from 15 residues. CDR3 in amino acids: CASSLSSGDYNEQFF. In DNA form, the CDR3 reads TGTGCCAGCAGCTTGAGTAGCGGGGACTACAATGAGCAGTTCTTC.

This clone appeared once. The chain carries TRBV4-2 and TRBJ2-4, with 10 positions matching TRBD1. This CDR3 has 16 residues. Losses at the gene ends were 3 bases for V and 1 base for J; bases not matched to a gene: 3. Germline values: CDR1 LGHNA, CDR2 YNFKEQ. The CDR3 DNA follows: TGTGCCAGCAGCCAGGGGACAGGGGCGGCCAAAAACATTCAGTACTTC. Translation gives CASSQGTGAAKNIQYF.

The chain recombines TRBV4-3 with TRBJ2-7, with TRBD2 as a possible D gene (6 bases). The germline gives CDR1 LGHNA, CDR2 YSLEER. The CDR3 sequence is 12 residues long. V was trimmed by 3 bases and J by 7 bases, leaving 10 bases between them. CDR3 sequence (DNA): TGCGCCAGCAGCCACTCACGGGGGGAGCAGTACTTC. Protein product: CASSHSRGEQYF.

V and J are TRBV23-1 and TRBJ1-1; D call uncertain. TRBV23-1 is an open reading frame whose function is uncertain. The V and J ends lost 8 bases and 9 bases respectively, with 10 bases between them. This CDR3 has 10 residues. This CDR3 is CASGLYQAFF. The CDR3 DNA follows: TGCGCCAGCGGACTTTACCAAGCTTTCTTT.

The chain couples TRBV12-2 to TRBJ1-2. TRBV12-2 constitutes a pseudogene. This CDR3 has 14 residues. DNA for the CDR3: TGTGCAAGTCGCTCCCTAGGGGACTCGGAGGGCTACACCTTC. Translating gives CASRSLGDSEGYTF.

CDR3 amino acids: CASSQDLTSPNEQYF. In DNA, the CDR3 is TGCGCCAGCAGCCAAGATCTGACATCCCCCAACGAGCAGTACTTC. The rearrangement links TRBV4-1 to TRBJ2-7, with unresolved D. Trimming took 0 bases from V and 5 from J, leaving 14 bases between them. The CDR3 runs 15 residues. Germline values: CDR1 MGHRA, CDR2 YSYEKL.

The rearrangement links TRBV25-1 to TRBJ2-4; no definite D call. V was pared by 3 bases and J by 7 bases, with 7 bases between. This CDR3 region has 12 residues. Germline V gene data show CDR1 as MGHDK and CDR2 as SYGVNS. The CDR3, as DNA: TGTGCCAGCAGTGATTCCAGGAACATTCAGTACTTC. It specifies CASSDSRNIQYF.

This chain connects TRBV6-4 to TRBJ1-1, with 7 bases matching TRBD1. Unmatched junction bases numbered 6, after V lost 6 bases and J lost 2 bases. CDR3 length: 14 amino acids. Germline V gene sequence: CDR1 MRHNA, CDR2 SNTAGT. The CDR3 sequence is CASRSQGPNTEAFF. The DNA for the CDR3 is TGTGCCAGCAGGTCACAGGGGCCTAACACTGAAGCTTTCTTT.

The J gene is TRBJ2-3, the V gene TRBV27; 12 bases are shared with TRBD2. After removal of 8 bases from V and 4 bases from J, the junction contained 4 bases not matched to a gene. The CDR3 is 14 residues long. Germline V gives CDR1 MNHEY, CDR2 SMNVEV (reference sequence). Here the CDR3 reads CASGWTSGADTQYF. CDR3 nucleotides: TGTGCCAGCGGATGGACTAGCGGGGCAGATACGCAGTATTTT.

The chain couples TRBV6-5 to TRBJ1-5; D is unresolved. Germline V gene sequence: CDR1 MNHEY, CDR2 SVGAGI. The CDR3 has 12 residues. Trimming took off 5 bases at V and 4 bases at J, with 6 bases between the two ends. The CDR3 protein is CASSRINQPQHF. The CDR3 nucleotides read TGTGCCAGCAGTCGTATAAATCAGCCCCAGCATTTT.

This clone was seen a single time. The sample holds other DNA sequences that translate to the same CDR3. V usage is TRBV6-5 and J usage is TRBJ1-1; tentatively, D is TRBD1 (6 bases). This CDR3 spans 14 amino acids. Per germline, CDR1 MNHEY and CDR2 SVGAGI. V lost 6 bases to trimming and J lost 0 bases, with 11 bases between them. CDR3 sequence reads: CASSYGQLNTEAFF. The CDR3 nucleotides read TGTGCCAGCAGCTACGGACAGTTGAACACTGAAGCTTTCTTT.

The V call is TRBV9, the J call TRBJ2-3; no clear D gene. CDR1 is SGDLS and CDR2 is YYNGEE in the germline V gene. V was clipped by 0 bases and J by 6 bases, with 11 bases between them. The CDR3 has 14 residues. As DNA, the CDR3 is TGTGCCAGCAGCGTAGACGGGTTTCCGGATACGCAGTATTTT. Translating gives CASSVDGFPDTQYF.

The V and J genes are TRBV21-1 and TRBJ2-7; the table's D call of TRBD1 was not tested on the DNA. TRBV21-1 is termed a pseudogene. This CDR3 comprises 11 residues. The CDR3: CAKNRFYEQYF. The CDR3 DNA follows: TGTGCCAAGAACAGGTTCTACGAGCAGTACTTC.

This chain links TRBV29-1 with TRBJ2-3; 7 bases are shared with TRBD1. V gave up 0 bases and J gave up 5 bases; unmatched junction bases: 5. Germline V gene lookup returns CDR1 SQVTM and CDR2 ANQGSEA. The CDR3 spans 14 residues. CDR3 sequence (DNA): TGCAGCGTTGAAGATGAGGGGGCGGGAGATACGCAGTATTTT. It codes for CSVEDEGAGDTQYF.

The chain links TRBV2 to TRBJ1-1; 7 nucleotides align to TRBD1. The junction had 6 bases not matched to a gene; V was cut back by 2 bases and J by 0 bases. The CDR3 spans 16 residues. Germline CDR1 SNHLY, CDR2 FYNNEI. The CDR3 sequence is CASSESRTGMNTEAFF. CDR3 DNA: TGTGCCAGCAGTGAATCCCGGACAGGCATGAACACTGAAGCTTTCTTT.